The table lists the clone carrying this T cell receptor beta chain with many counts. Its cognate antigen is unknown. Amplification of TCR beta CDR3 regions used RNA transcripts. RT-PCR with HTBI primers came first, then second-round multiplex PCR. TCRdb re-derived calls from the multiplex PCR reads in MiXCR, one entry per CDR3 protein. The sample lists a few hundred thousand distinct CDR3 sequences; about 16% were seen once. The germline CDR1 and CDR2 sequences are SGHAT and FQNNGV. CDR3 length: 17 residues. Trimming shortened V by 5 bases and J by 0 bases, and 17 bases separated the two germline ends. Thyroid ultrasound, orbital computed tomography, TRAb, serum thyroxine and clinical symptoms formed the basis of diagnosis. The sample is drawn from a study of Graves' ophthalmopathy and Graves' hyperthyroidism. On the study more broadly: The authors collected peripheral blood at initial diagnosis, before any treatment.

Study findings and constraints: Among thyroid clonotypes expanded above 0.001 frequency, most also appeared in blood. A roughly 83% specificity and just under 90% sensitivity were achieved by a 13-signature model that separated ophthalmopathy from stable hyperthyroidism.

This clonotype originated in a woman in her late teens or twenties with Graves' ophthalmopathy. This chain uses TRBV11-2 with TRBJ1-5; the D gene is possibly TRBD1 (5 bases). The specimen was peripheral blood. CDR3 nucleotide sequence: TGTGCCAGCAGCGCGTTAAGGGACGGATATAGCAATCAGCCCCAGCATTTT. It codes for CASSALRDGYSNQPQHF. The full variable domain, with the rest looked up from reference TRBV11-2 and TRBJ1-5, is EAGVAQSPRYKIIEKRQSVAFWCNPISGHATLYWYQQILGQGPKLLIQFQNNGVVDDSQLPKDRFSAERLKGVDSTLKIQPAKLEDSAVYLCASSALRDGYSNQPQHFGDGTRLSIL.